Presented here are 14 T cell receptor beta chains from one specimen sequenced in a study of T cells after yellow fever vaccination. TCRdb analysed the 5' RACE reads with MiXCR anew, one entry per CDR3 protein. This table has around 230,000 distinct CDR3 sequences, approximately 6.8% appearing once. Material: CD4+ T cells sorted from PBMCs, obtained on the day of the yellow fever booster vaccination. Receptors originate from a man aged 30-40 years who received the YFV17D yellow fever vaccine.

The chain couples TRBV5-1 to TRBJ2-7, with D uncertain. From germline, CDR1 is SGHRS and CDR2 YFSETQ. V lost 6 bases and J 1 base, leaving 8 bases between the germline ends. The length of the CDR3 is 12 residues. The CDR3 bases are TGCGCCAGCATCTTCGGTTCCTACGAGCAGTACTTC. This gives the protein CASIFGSYEQYF.

This rearrangement joins TRBV12-3 or TRBV12-4 to TRBJ2-5, with TRBD2 as a possible D gene (7 bases). The CDR3 contains 15 residues. V lost 2 bases, J lost 5 bases, and 15 bases lay in between. CDR3 nucleotide sequence: TGTGCCAGCAGTTTAAGGGGGGGGCTGCGGGAGACCCAGTACTTC. It is translated as CASSLRGGLRETQYF.

In this sample, this clonotype turned up a few times. The V gene is TRBV5-5, the J gene TRBJ2-7; unclear D gene. This CDR3 region has 13 residues. CDR1 is SGHKS, CDR2 YYEKEE, per germline (reference sequence). The V end was cut by 5 bases, the J end by 2 bases, with 11 bases between. The CDR3, as DNA: TGTGCCAGCAGTGGCGGCCTTACCTACGAGCAGTACTTC. It specifies CASSGGLTYEQYF.

In this sample, this clonotype turned up many times. Written as DNA, the CDR3 is TGCGCCAGCAGCTTGGAGGGCGCTCACACAGATACGCAGTATTTT. Translating gives CASSLEGAHTDTQYF. The gene calls are TRBV5-1 and TRBJ2-3; D is undetermined. Trimming shortened V by 0 bases and J by 2 bases, and 10 bases separated the two germline ends. This CDR3 spans 15 amino acids. The germline gives CDR1 SGHRS, CDR2 YFSETQ.

This clonotype was seen more than once but under ten times. The chain has TRBV27 and TRBJ2-1, with 10 bases aligning to TRBD2. The CDR3 length is 18 residues. With V trimmed by 1 base and J by 8 bases, 14 bases remained unmatched. Germline loops: CDR1 MNHEY, CDR2 SMNVEV (reference sequence). The CDR3 protein is CASSLFFSASGRSHEQFF. Here the CDR3 DNA reads TGTGCCAGCAGTTTATTTTTTTCGGCTAGCGGGAGATCGCATGAGCAGTTCTTC.

V is TRBV5-1 and J is TRBJ2-1; TRBD1 aligns across 7 bases. Germline CDR1 is SGHRS and CDR2 is YFSETQ. J gave up 8 bases and V 0 bases, and 5 bases lay outside the gene matches. The CDR3 runs to 14 residues. The CDR3 DNA reads as TGCGCCAGCAGCTTGGGACAGGGTAGCCATGAGCAGTTCTTC. Translated, it gives CASSLGQGSHEQFF.

This clonotype was observed a handful of times. The chain combines TRBV7-2 with TRBJ2-2, with 9 bases lining up with TRBD1. From germline, CDR1 is SGHTA and CDR2 FQGNSA. The CDR3 totals 15 residues. V dropped 6 bases and J dropped 7; count of bases not matched to a gene: 9. Written as DNA, the CDR3 is TGTGCCAGCAGTCTCGGGACAGGGCGCGGCGGGGAGCTGTTTTTT. Translation: CASSLGTGRGGELFF.

This clonotype was seen ten or more times. The chain links TRBV5-1 to TRBJ1-2; 7 bases agree with TRBD1. This CDR3 contains 14 residues. V dropped 5 bases and J dropped 4; count of bases not matched to a gene: 8. Germline V gene lookup returns CDR1 SGHRS and CDR2 YFSETQ. The CDR3 bases are TGCGCCAGCAGTCTGCCGGGACAGAGCTATGGCTACACCTTC. It specifies CASSLPGQSYGYTF.

This clonotype was found a few times. The chain uses TRBV6-2 or TRBV6-3 and TRBJ2-1; 7 nucleotides align to TRBD1. V lost 4 bases, J lost 6 bases, and 6 bases stayed unmatched. The CDR3 consists of 14 residues. Germline V gives CDR1 MNHEY, CDR2 SVGEGT. The DNA for the CDR3 is TGTGCCAGCAGTTCCAGGGGGTTGGGCAATGAGCAGTTCTTC. Its protein is CASSSRGLGNEQFF.

Only a few counts were recorded for this clonotype. The chain recombines TRBV5-1 with TRBJ2-2; D gene unclear. Germline CDR1 SGHRS, CDR2 YFSETQ. V was clipped by 6 bases and J by 4 bases, with 13 bases between them. CDR3 length equals 14 residues. The CDR3 here is CASTLGQATGELFF. In nucleotides, the CDR3 is TGCGCCAGCACCCTAGGCCAGGCCACCGGGGAGCTGTTTTTT.

This clonotype has just a few counts. J is TRBJ1-6 and V is TRBV20-1; 7 nucleotides agree with TRBD1. Germline CDR1 and CDR2: DFQATT and SNEGSKA (reference sequence). The J segment lost 2 bases and the V segment lost 2 bases, leaving 21 bases of the junction unmatched. This CDR3 spans 21 amino acids. CDR3 residues: CSARKGSEKTGSVTYNSPLHF. In DNA form, the CDR3 reads TGCAGTGCTAGAAAAGGGTCAGAAAAGACAGGGAGCGTAACCTATAATTCACCCCTCCACTTT.

This clonotype was observed at least ten times. This chain uses TRBV7-2 with TRBJ2-3; 9 bases map to TRBD1. Trimming at V came to 1 base and at J to 3 bases, leaving 5 bases not matched to a gene. CDR1 SGHTA and CDR2 FQGNSA come from the germline V gene. The CDR3 runs to 16 residues. DNA for the CDR3: TGTGCCAGCAGCTTAGGGACAGGGGCATTAACAGATACGCAGTATTTT. This codes for CASSLGTGALTDTQYF.

The CDR3: CASSLDIGGVTDTQYF. DNA of the CDR3: TGTGCCAGCAGCTTAGATATTGGCGGGGTCACAGATACGCAGTATTTT. The genes are TRBV7-9 and TRBJ2-3; D perhaps matches TRBD2 (6 bases). The germline V gene encodes CDR1 SEHNR and CDR2 FQNEAQ (reference sequence). The CDR3 sequence is 16 residues long. V lost 1 base and J 2 bases, leaving 13 bases between the germline ends. Full variable domain (remainder filled in from reference TRBV7-9 and TRBJ2-3): DTGVSQNPRHKITKRGQNVTFRCDPISEHNRLYWYRQTLGQGPEFLTYFQNEAQLEKSRLLSDRFSAERPKGSFSTLEIQRTEQGDSAMYLCASSLDIGGVTDTQYFGPGTRLTVL.

This clonotype was seen ten or more times. J is TRBJ2-4 and V is TRBV5-1; possibly TRBD1 for D (5 bases). There are 16 residues in the CDR3. CDR1 is SGHRS, CDR2 YFSETQ, per germline. Trimming removed 3 bases at V and 1 base at J, with 14 bases between. CDR3 DNA: TGCGCCAGCAGCTCGCCTCAGGGTGGGGCCAAAAACATTCAGTACTTC. Its protein is CASSSPQGGAKNIQYF. Full variable domain (remainder filled in from reference TRBV5-1 and TRBJ2-4): KAGVTQTPRYLIKTRGQQVTLSCSPISGHRSVSWYQQTPGQGLQFLFEYFSETQRNKGNFPGRFSGRQFSNSRSEMNVSTLELGDSALYLCASSSPQGGAKNIQYFGAGTRLSVL.